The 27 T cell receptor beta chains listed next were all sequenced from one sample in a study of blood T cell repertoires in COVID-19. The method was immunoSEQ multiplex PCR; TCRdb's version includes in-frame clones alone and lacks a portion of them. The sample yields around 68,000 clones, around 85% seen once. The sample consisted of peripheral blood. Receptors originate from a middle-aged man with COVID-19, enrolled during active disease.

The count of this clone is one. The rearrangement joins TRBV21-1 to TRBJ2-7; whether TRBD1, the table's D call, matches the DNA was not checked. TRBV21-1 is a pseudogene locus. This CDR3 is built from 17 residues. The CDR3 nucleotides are TGTGCCAGCAGCCCCCTACGTCCGGACAGGGACGTCTACGAGCAGTACTTC. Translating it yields CASSPLRPDRDVYEQYF.

Here the CDR3 reads CAISEGRVLYNSPLHF. Here the CDR3 DNA reads TGTGCCATCAGTGAAGGGAGGGTGCTCTATAATTCACCCCTCCACTTT. The rearrangement links TRBV10-3 to TRBJ1-6; D is uncertain. The germline gives CDR1 ENHRY, CDR2 SYGVKD. The V end lost 3 bases, the J end lost 3 bases, and 12 bases lay between the germline ends. The CDR3 sequence is 16 residues long.

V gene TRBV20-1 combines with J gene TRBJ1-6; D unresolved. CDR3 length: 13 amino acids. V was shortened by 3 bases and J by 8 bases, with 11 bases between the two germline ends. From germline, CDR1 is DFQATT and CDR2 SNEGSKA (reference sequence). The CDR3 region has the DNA TGCAGTGCTAGTCTAGGAGTATATTCACCCCTCCACTTT. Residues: CSASLGVYSPLHF.

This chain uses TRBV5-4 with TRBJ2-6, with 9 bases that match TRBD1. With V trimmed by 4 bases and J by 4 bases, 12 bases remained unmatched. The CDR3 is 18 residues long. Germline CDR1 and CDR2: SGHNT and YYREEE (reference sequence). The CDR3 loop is CASSPPPGQGTGANVLTF. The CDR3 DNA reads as TGTGCCAGCAGCCCCCCGCCGGGACAGGGCACCGGGGCCAACGTCCTGACTTTC. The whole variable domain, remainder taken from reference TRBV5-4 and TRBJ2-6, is ETGVTQSPTHLIKTRGQQVTLRCSSQSGHNTVSWYQQALGQGPQFIFQYYREEENGRGNFPPRFSGLQFPNYSSELNVNALELDDSALYLCASSPPPGQGTGANVLTFGAGSRLTVL.

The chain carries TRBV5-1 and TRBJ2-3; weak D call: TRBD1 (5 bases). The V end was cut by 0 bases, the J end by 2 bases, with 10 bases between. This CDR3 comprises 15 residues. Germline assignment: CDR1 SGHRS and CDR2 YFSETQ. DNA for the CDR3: TGCGCCAGCAGCTTGGAAGGGGCTTCCACAGATACGCAGTATTTT. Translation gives CASSLEGASTDTQYF.

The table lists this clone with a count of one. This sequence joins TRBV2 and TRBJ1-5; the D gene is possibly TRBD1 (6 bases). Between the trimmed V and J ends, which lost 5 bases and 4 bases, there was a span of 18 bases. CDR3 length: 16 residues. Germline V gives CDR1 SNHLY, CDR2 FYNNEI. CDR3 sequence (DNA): TGTGCCAGCAGTCCCCCCTCGGACAGAGCTAATCAGCCCCAGCATTTT. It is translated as CASSPPSDRANQPQHF.

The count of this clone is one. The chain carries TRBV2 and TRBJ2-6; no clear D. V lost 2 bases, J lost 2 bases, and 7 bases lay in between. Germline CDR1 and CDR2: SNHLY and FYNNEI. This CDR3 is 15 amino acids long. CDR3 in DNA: TGTGCCAGCAGTGAAACGGGTGCTGGGGCCAACGTCCTGACTTTC. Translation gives CASSETGAGANVLTF. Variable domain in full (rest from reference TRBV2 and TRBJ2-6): EPEVTQTPSHQVTQMGQEVILRCVPISNHLYFYWYRQILGQKVEFLVSFYNNEISEKSEIFDDQFSVERPDGSNFTLKIRSTKLEDSAMYFCASSETGAGANVLTFGAGSRLTVL.

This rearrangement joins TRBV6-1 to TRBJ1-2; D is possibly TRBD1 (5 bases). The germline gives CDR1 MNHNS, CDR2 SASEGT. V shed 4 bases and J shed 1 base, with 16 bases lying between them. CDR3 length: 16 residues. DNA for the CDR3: TGTGCCAGCAGTGCCTCTCATACGACAGATAACTATGGCTACACCTTC. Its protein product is CASSASHTTDNYGYTF.

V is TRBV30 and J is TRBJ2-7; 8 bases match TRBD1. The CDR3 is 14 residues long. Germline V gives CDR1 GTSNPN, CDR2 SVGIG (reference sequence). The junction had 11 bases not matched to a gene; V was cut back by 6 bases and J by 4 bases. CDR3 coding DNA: TGTGCCTGTGGGCGCCAGGGGGCTCGGTACGAGCAGTACTTC. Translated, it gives CACGRQGARYEQYF.

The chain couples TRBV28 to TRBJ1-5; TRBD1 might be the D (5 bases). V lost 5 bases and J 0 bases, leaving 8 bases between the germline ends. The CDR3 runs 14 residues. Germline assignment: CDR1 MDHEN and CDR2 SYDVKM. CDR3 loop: CASSRGVSNQPQHF. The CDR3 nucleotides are TGTGCCAGCAGTCGGGGGGTTAGCAATCAGCCCCAGCATTTT.

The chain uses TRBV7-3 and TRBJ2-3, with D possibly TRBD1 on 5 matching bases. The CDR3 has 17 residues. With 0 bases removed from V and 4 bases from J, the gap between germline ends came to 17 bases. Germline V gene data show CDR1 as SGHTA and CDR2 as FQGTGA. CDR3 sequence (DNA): TGTGCCAGCAGCTTAACCTATTCCCCAGGGTCGGCAGATACGCAGTATTTT. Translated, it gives CASSLTYSPGSADTQYF.

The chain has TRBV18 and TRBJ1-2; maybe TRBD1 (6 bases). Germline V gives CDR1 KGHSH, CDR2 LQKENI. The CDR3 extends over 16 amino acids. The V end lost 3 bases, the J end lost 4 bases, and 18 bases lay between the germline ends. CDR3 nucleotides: TGTGCCAGCTCACCCCGAGACTCGGACAGCATCTATGGCTACACCTTC. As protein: CASSPRDSDSIYGYTF.

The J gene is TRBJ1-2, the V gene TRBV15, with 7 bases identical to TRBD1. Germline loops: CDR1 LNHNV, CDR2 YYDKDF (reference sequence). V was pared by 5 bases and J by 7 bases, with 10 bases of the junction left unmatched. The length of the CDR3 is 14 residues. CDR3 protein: CATSGARGVSGYTF. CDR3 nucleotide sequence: TGTGCCACCAGCGGTGCCAGGGGGGTGAGTGGCTACACCTTC.

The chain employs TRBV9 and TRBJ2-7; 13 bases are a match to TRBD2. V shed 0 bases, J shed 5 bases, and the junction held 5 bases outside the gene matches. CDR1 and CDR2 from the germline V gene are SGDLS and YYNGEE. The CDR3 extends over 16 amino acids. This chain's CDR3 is CASSVGLAGGQDEQYF. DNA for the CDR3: TGTGCCAGCAGCGTAGGACTAGCGGGGGGACAGGACGAGCAGTACTTC.

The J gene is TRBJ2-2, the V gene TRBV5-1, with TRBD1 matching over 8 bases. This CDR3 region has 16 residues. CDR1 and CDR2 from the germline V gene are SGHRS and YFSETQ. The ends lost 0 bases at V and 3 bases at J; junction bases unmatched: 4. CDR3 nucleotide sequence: TGCGCCAGCAGCTTGGTCCCACAGGGGGACACCGGGGAGCTGTTTTTT. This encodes CASSLVPQGDTGELFF.

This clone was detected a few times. The CDR3 bases are TGTGCCAGCAGCGCGGTACAGGACAGCAATCAGCCCCAGCATTTT. Amino acid sequence: CASSAVQDSNQPQHF. This chain uses TRBV6-5 with TRBJ1-5; D is possibly TRBD1 (5 bases). Looked up from germline, CDR1 is MNHEY and CDR2 is SVGAGI. The CDR3 totals 15 residues. The ends were cut back, 6 bases at V and 1 base at J, with 13 bases in the middle.

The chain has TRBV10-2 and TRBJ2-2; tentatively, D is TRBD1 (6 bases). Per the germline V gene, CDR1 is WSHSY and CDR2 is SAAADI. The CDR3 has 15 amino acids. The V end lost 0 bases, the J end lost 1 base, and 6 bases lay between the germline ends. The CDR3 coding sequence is TGCGCCAGCAGTGAGTCGACAGGGAACACCGGGGAGCTGTTTTTT. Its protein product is CASSESTGNTGELFF.

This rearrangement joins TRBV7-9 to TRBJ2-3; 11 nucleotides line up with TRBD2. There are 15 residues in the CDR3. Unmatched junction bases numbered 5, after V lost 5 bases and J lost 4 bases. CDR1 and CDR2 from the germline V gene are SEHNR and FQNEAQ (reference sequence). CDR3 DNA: TGTGCCAGCAGCAGTAGCGGGGGGGCAGCAGATACGCAGTATTTT. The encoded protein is CASSSSGGAADTQYF. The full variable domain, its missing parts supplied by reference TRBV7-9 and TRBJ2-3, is DTGVSQNPRHKITKRGQNVTFRCDPISEHNRLYWYRQTLGQGPEFLTYFQNEAQLEKSRLLSDRFSAERPKGSFSTLEIQRTEQGDSAMYLCASSSSGGAADTQYFGPGTRLTVL.

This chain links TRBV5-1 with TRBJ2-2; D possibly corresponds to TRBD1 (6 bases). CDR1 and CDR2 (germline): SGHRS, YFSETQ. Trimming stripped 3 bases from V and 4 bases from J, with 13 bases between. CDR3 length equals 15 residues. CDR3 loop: CASSSQGLGTGELFF. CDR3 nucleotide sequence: TGCGCCAGCAGCTCTCAGGGGCTGGGCACCGGGGAGCTGTTTTTT. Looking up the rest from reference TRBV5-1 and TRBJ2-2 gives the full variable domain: KAGVTQTPRYLIKTRGQQVTLSCSPISGHRSVSWYQQTPGQGLQFLFEYFSETQRNKGNFPGRFSGRQFSNSRSEMNVSTLELGDSALYLCASSSQGLGTGELFFGEGSRLTVL.

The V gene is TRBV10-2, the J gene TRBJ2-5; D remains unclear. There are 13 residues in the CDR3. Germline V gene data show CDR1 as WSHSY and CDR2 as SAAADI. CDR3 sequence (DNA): TGCGCAACCGCCAAGAGTGTTCAAGAGACCCAGTACTTC. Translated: CATAKSVQETQYF.

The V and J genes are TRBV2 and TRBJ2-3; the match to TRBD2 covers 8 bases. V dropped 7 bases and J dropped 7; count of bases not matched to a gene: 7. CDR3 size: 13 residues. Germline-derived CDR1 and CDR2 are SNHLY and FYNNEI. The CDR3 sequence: CASKYRGGNTQYF. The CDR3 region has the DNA TGTGCCAGCAAATACCGGGGGGGGAATACGCAGTATTTT.

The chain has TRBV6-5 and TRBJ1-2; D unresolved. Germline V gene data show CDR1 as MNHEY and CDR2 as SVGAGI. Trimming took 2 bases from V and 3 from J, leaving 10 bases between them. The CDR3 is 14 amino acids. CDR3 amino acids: CASSYGREYYGYTF. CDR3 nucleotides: TGTGCCAGCAGTTACGGGAGGGAGTACTATGGCTACACCTTC.

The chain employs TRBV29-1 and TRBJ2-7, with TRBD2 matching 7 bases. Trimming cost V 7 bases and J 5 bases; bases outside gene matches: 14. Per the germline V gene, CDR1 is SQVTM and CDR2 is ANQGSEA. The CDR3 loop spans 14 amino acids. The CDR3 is CSATQGGVVDEQYF. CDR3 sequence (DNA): TGCAGCGCAACTCAGGGAGGGGTTGTCGACGAGCAGTACTTC.

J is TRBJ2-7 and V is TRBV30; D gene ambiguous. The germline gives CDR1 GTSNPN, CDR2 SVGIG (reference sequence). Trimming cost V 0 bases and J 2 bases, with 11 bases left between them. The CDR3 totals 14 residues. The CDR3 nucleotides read TGTGCCTGGAGTGTTTTAAGACAAACCTACGAGCAGTACTTC. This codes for CAWSVLRQTYEQYF. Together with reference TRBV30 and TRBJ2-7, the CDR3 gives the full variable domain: SQTIHQWPATLVQPVGSPLSLECTVEGTSNPNLYWYRQAAGRGLQLLFYSVGIGQISSEVPQNLSASRPQDRQFILSSKKLLLSDSGFYLCAWSVLRQTYEQYFGPGTRLTVT.

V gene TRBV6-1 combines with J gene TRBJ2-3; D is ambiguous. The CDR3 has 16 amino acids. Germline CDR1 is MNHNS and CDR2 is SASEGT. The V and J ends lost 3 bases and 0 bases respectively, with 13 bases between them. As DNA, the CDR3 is TGTGCCAGCAGTGAGAGACTTCACGGGAGCACAGATACGCAGTATTTT. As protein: CASSERLHGSTDTQYF.

CDR3 protein: CASSKKQALGEKLFF. CDR3 in DNA: TGTGCCAGCAGCAAAAAACAGGCCCTAGGTGAAAAACTGTTTTTT. J is TRBJ1-4 and V is TRBV7-9; a weak D match, TRBD1 (5 bases). V dropped 5 bases and J dropped 7 bases, with 17 bases sitting between them. The CDR3 runs 15 residues. Germline loops: CDR1 SEHNR, CDR2 FQNEAQ (reference sequence).

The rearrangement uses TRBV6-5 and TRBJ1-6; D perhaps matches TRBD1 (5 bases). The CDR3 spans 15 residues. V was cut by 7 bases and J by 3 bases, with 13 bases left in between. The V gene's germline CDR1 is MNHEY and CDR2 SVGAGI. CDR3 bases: TGTGCCAGCAATATAGACAGAGACTATAATTCACCCCTCCACTTT. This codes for CASNIDRDYNSPLHF.